Listed here are 29 T cell receptor beta chains from one sample, sequenced in a study of T cells in localized non-small cell lung cancer (TCRdb year 2020). The receptor library was made with the immunoSEQ multiplex PCR assay. Drawn from immuneACCESS, this table holds only the in-frame rearrangements with V and J called that TCRdb kept. Clones are partly lost; checked studies trace under half to an unresolved V gene and leave the rest unexplained. For this sample there are 50,000 to 65,000 clones; around 80% appear just once. Of the sample, about 4.7% falls within the top ten clones. Source: PBMCs, taken before any cancer treatment. These receptors all come from a woman aged 35 to 75 with stage II lung adenocarcinoma.

This chain joins TRBV5-4 and TRBJ1-2, with unresolved D. The CDR3 contains 12 residues. Germline CDR1 and CDR2: SGHNT and YYREEE (reference sequence). V lost 0 bases and J 7 bases, leaving 7 bases between the germline ends. In DNA form, the CDR3 reads TGTGCCAGCAGCTTGGATTTCGCTGGCTACACCTTC. It yields the protein CASSLDFAGYTF.

The V and J genes are TRBV25-1 and TRBJ1-2; 7 bases fit TRBD1. The CDR3 is 15 residues long. CDR1 MGHDK and CDR2 SYGVNS come from the germline V gene. V lost 4 bases to trimming and J lost 7 bases; unmatched junction nucleotides: 12. In DNA, the CDR3 is TGTGCCAGCAGTGTCCAAAGGAGGGGGCATCGTGGCTACACCTTC. Encoded protein: CASSVQRRGHRGYTF.

By frequency in the sample, this clone is medium-sized. The chain couples TRBV6-6 to TRBJ1-2, with 7 bases matching TRBD1. J gave up 5 bases and V 2 bases, and 8 bases lay outside the gene matches. This CDR3 comprises 15 residues. Looked up from germline, CDR1 is MNHNY and CDR2 is SVGAGI (reference sequence). CDR3 amino acids: CASSYLGAGGYGYTF. Here the CDR3 DNA reads TGTGCCAGCAGTTACCTCGGGGCAGGGGGTTATGGCTACACCTTC.

V usage is TRBV6-5 and J usage is TRBJ1-2; D possibly corresponds to TRBD1 (6 bases). The V gene's germline CDR1 is MNHEY and CDR2 SVGAGI. Trimming shortened V by 2 bases and J by 6 bases, and 16 bases separated the two germline ends. The CDR3 extends over 15 amino acids. The CDR3 spells CASSYPPGQGHGYTF. In nucleotides, the CDR3 is TGTGCCAGCAGTTACCCTCCAGGGCAGGGGCATGGCTACACCTTC.

The J gene is TRBJ2-7, the V gene TRBV28, with 12 bases identical to TRBD2. The CDR3 consists of 16 residues. Germline V gene data show CDR1 as MDHEN and CDR2 as SYDVKM. With 5 bases clipped from V and 0 bases from J, the junction kept 5 bases outside the gene matches. The DNA of the CDR3 is TGTGCCAGCAGTACACTAGCGGGGGGCCCCTCCTACGAGCAGTACTTC. Translated: CASSTLAGGPSYEQYF.

This chain uses TRBV5-6 with TRBJ2-7; the D gene is possibly TRBD2 (5 bases). The CDR3 totals 12 residues. Germline values: CDR1 SGHDT, CDR2 YYEEEE. V dropped 3 bases and J dropped 3 bases, with 7 bases sitting between them. The CDR3: CASSWSGYEQYF. The DNA of the CDR3 is TGTGCCAGCAGCTGGAGCGGCTACGAGCAGTACTTC. The full variable domain, with the rest looked up from reference TRBV5-6 and TRBJ2-7, is DAGVTQSPTHLIKTRGQQVTLRCSPKSGHDTVSWYQQALGQGPQFIFQYYEEEERQRGNFPDRFSGHQFPNYSSELNVNALLLGDSALYLCASSWSGYEQYFGPGTRLTVT.

This clone was observed at least ten times. At one boundary the junction diverges from the germline segment, which might be a read error. CDR3 protein: CASSDRDTVTSF. CDR3 nucleotides: TGTGCCAGCAGTGACCGGGATACAGTGACTAGCTTC. The chain uses TRBV2 and TRBJ1-2; no reliable D call. Germline loops: CDR1 SNHLY, CDR2 FYNNEI. This CDR3 has 12 residues.

The chain combines TRBV7-9 with TRBJ1-2; a possible D gene is TRBD1 (5 bases). The CDR3 totals 14 residues. CDR1 and CDR2 (germline): SEHNR, FQNEAQ (reference sequence). V was clipped by 5 bases and J by 0 bases, with 10 bases between them. As DNA, the CDR3 is TGTGCCAGCAGCGCGTCCAGGGCTAACTATGGCTACACCTTC. Residues: CASSASRANYGYTF.

The chain is built from TRBV7-9 and TRBJ2-1; 14 bases are a match to TRBD2. V shed 4 bases and J 10 bases; nucleotides not matched to a gene: 6. The CDR3 sequence is 15 residues long. From germline, CDR1 is SEHNR and CDR2 FQNEAQ (reference sequence). The CDR3 bases are TGTGCCAGCAGCTCCCGACTAGCGGGGGGGCGGGAGCAGTTCTTC. Protein product: CASSSRLAGGREQFF.

V and J are TRBV7-9 and TRBJ1-1, with no clear D. Germline V gene lookup returns CDR1 SEHNR and CDR2 FQNEAQ (reference sequence). The CDR3 is made up of 13 amino acids. The germline V and J ends were trimmed by 3 bases and 0 bases, with 5 bases remaining between them. CDR3 region: CASSFHMNTEAFF. The DNA of the CDR3 is TGTGCCAGCAGCTTCCATATGAACACTGAAGCTTTCTTT.

The chain links TRBV18 to TRBJ1-5; 11 bases are a match to TRBD1. CDR3 length equals 15 residues. The germline V gene has CDR1 KGHSH and CDR2 LQKENI. V dropped 8 bases and J dropped 7; count of bases not matched to a gene: 10. Here the CDR3 reads CASAWGQGDRQPQHF. CDR3 DNA: TGTGCCAGCGCATGGGGACAGGGGGATAGGCAGCCCCAGCATTTT. Full variable domain (missing parts from reference TRBV18 and TRBJ1-5): NAGVMQNPRHLVRRRGQEARLRCSPMKGHSHVYWYRQLPEEGLKFMVYLQKENIIDESGMPKERFSAEFPKEGPSILRIQQVVRGDSAAYFCASAWGQGDRQPQHFGDGTRLSIL.

This chain joins TRBV28 and TRBJ1-3; D is unresolved. Trimming cost V 7 bases and J 0 bases, with 16 bases left between them. Germline V gene data show CDR1 as MDHEN and CDR2 as SYDVKM. The CDR3 is 16 residues long. In DNA form, the CDR3 reads TGTGCCAGCAAGGCCGGGCACCTGGGCTCTGGAAACACCATATATTTT. Translation gives CASKAGHLGSGNTIYF.

The V gene is TRBV21-1, the J gene TRBJ2-7; the table's TRBD2 call for D was not verified on the DNA. TRBV21-1 is tagged as a pseudogene. The CDR3 covers 17 residues. The CDR3 nucleotides read TGTGCCAGCAGCAAGCCTCCCGGGACTAGCGCGATTTACGAGCAGTACTTC. Its translation: CASSKPPGTSAIYEQYF.

This chain uses TRBV5-3 with TRBJ1-1; no clear D. TRBV5-3 is designated an ORF whose function remains uncertain. The CDR3 runs to 14 residues. With 5 bases removed from V and 6 bases from J, the gap between germline ends came to 17 bases. This CDR3 reads CARRPTTDPSEAFF. DNA of the CDR3: TGTGCCAGAAGACCAACAACAGATCCTTCTGAAGCTTTCTTT.

The chain links TRBV6-6 to TRBJ2-7; no firm D call. Germline V gives CDR1 MNHNY, CDR2 SVGAGI (reference sequence). The length of the CDR3 is 13 residues. Trimming cost V 9 bases and J 2 bases, with 14 bases left between them. This chain's CDR3 is CASLAPGTYEQYF. CDR3 in DNA: TGTGCCAGTCTCGCCCCAGGTACCTACGAGCAGTACTTC.

Of note for this clone: A read error may produce the germline difference seen at one junction end. The chain combines TRBV23-1 with TRBJ1-1; no clear D gene. TRBV23-1 is reported as an ORF; its role is uncertain. There are 8 residues in the CDR3. Written as DNA, the CDR3 is TGCGCCAGCAGTCCGGACCACTTT. It yields the protein CASSPDHF.

The chain is built from TRBV2 and TRBJ2-7, with D unresolved. CDR1 and CDR2 (germline): SNHLY, FYNNEI. The CDR3 length is 14 residues. Trimming left V 7 bases short and J 0 bases short, with 13 bases between. As DNA, the CDR3 is TGTGCCAGCACTAAACAGTTTTCCTCCTACGAGCAGTACTTC. Encoded protein: CASTKQFSSYEQYF.

This chain joins TRBV7-9 and TRBJ1-1, with D maybe TRBD1 (5 bases). Trimming took 5 bases from V and 1 from J, leaving 11 bases between them. The CDR3 extends over 14 amino acids. CDR1 and CDR2 from the germline V gene are SEHNR and FQNEAQ (reference sequence). This CDR3 is CASSPGHQNTEAFF. The CDR3 region has the DNA TGTGCCAGCAGCCCCGGACACCAGAACACTGAAGCTTTCTTT.

The rearrangement joins TRBV7-2 to TRBJ1-1; D gene uncertain. The CDR3 contains 14 residues. Germline loops: CDR1 SGHTA, CDR2 FQGNSA. Trimming shortened V by 4 bases and J by 3 bases, and 12 bases separated the two germline ends. The CDR3 DNA is TGTGCCAGCAGCTCCGCGAGGCGGGACACTGAAGCTTTCTTT. Residues: CASSSARRDTEAFF.

The chain couples TRBV7-6 to TRBJ1-2; a weak D match, TRBD1 (5 bases). The CDR3 totals 14 residues. From germline, CDR1 is SGHVS and CDR2 FNYEAQ. V gave up 4 bases and J gave up 8 bases, with 17 bases separating them. This chain's CDR3 is CASSSQGMAGGYTF. CDR3 coding DNA: TGTGCCAGCAGCTCGCAGGGAATGGCGGGAGGCTACACCTTC. Filled out from reference TRBV7-6 and TRBJ1-2, the complete variable domain reads GAGVSQSPRYKVTKRGQDVALRCDPISGHVSLYWYRQALGQGPEFLTYFNYEAQQDKSGLPNDRFSAERPEGSISTLTIQRTEQRDSAMYRCASSSQGMAGGYTFGSGTRLTVV.

As regards this clone: At one end, the junction sequence differs from germline, possibly due to a read error. This chain uses TRBV5-1 with TRBJ2-5; 7 bases line up with TRBD1. Germline CDR1 and CDR2: SGHRS and YFSETQ. The CDR3 runs to 15 residues. CDR3 sequence reads: CASSLQGDKQGTQYF. The CDR3 coding sequence is TGCGCCAGCAGCCTGCAGGGGGACAAACAAGGGACCCAGTACTTC. Variable domain in full (rest from reference TRBV5-1 and TRBJ2-5): KAGVTQTPRYLIKTRGQQVTLSCSPISGHRSVSWYQQTPGQGLQFLFEYFSETQRNKGNFPGRFSGRQFSNSRSEMNVSTLELGDSALYLCASSLQGDKQGTQYFGPGTRLLVL.

This chain uses TRBV12-5 with TRBJ1-1, with 8 bases fitting TRBD1. From germline, CDR1 is LGHNT and CDR2 FRNRAP. The CDR3 totals 17 residues. V lost 7 bases and J lost 0; bases outside the gene matches: 13. The CDR3 bases are TGTGCTAGTGCCCGTCCCCAGGGGGCTGGTGTGAACACTGAAGCTTTCTTT. Translating it yields CASARPQGAGVNTEAFF.

V and J are TRBV9 and TRBJ2-7, with D perhaps assigned TRBD1 or TRBD2 (5 bases each). The V end was cut by 4 bases, the J end by 5 bases, with 19 bases between. The germline gives CDR1 SGDLS, CDR2 YYNGEE. The CDR3 has 15 amino acids. The CDR3 DNA reads TGTGCCAGCAGCTACGCGACAGTGGGAGCCCACGAGCAGTACTTC. Amino acid sequence: CASSYATVGAHEQYF.

V is TRBV6-5 and J is TRBJ2-7; weak D call: TRBD2 (5 bases). Germline V gene data show CDR1 as MNHEY and CDR2 as SVGAGI. The CDR3 consists of 14 residues. V was cut by 0 bases and J by 2 bases, with 8 bases left in between. CDR3 amino acids: CASSYSGGPYEQYF. In DNA form, the CDR3 reads TGTGCCAGCAGTTACTCTGGCGGGCCCTACGAGCAGTACTTC.

CDR3 in DNA: TGTGCCAGCGGGCCCGAGAGCACAGATACGCAGTATTTT. The encoded protein is CASGPESTDTQYF. The genes are TRBV2 and TRBJ2-3; D call uncertain. Germline assignment: CDR1 SNHLY and CDR2 FYNNEI. This CDR3 contains 13 residues. V gave up 8 bases and J gave up 0 bases, with 9 bases separating them.

The genes are TRBV7-6 and TRBJ2-7; no clear D gene. There are 15 residues in the CDR3. From germline, CDR1 is SGHVS and CDR2 FNYEAQ. V was trimmed by 1 base and J by 4 bases, leaving 14 bases between them. CDR3 sequence reads: CASSLGPQAPYEQYF. For the CDR3, the DNA is TGTGCCAGCAGCTTAGGTCCCCAGGCCCCTTACGAGCAGTACTTC.

The CDR3 loop is CASSWGSERNTIYF. The DNA of the CDR3 is TGTGCCAGCAGCTGGGGGAGTGAAAGAAACACCATATATTTT. This chain connects TRBV6-6 to TRBJ1-3; tentative D call: TRBD1 (5 bases). This CDR3 is built from 14 residues. Germline CDR1 and CDR2: MNHNY and SVGAGI (reference sequence). Between the trimmed V and J ends, which lost 6 bases and 5 bases, there was a span of 14 bases.

This clone was seen more than once but under ten times. V is TRBV5-4 and J is TRBJ2-3; D is unresolved. This CDR3 region has 12 residues. Germline V gene data show CDR1 as SGHNT and CDR2 as YYREEE (reference sequence). V lost 4 bases to trimming and J lost 0 bases, with 3 bases between them. CDR3 sequence reads: CASSLSTDTQYF. For the CDR3, the DNA is TGTGCCAGCAGCCTGAGCACAGATACGCAGTATTTT.

The chain recombines TRBV5-8 with TRBJ1-3; unclear D gene. Germline assignment: CDR1 SGHTS and CDR2 YDEGEE. The CDR3 is 13 amino acids. V gave up 2 bases and J gave up 0 bases, with 3 bases separating them. The chain's CDR3 is CASSFASGNTIYF. Written as DNA, the CDR3 is TGTGCCAGCAGCTTCGCCTCTGGAAACACCATATATTTT.